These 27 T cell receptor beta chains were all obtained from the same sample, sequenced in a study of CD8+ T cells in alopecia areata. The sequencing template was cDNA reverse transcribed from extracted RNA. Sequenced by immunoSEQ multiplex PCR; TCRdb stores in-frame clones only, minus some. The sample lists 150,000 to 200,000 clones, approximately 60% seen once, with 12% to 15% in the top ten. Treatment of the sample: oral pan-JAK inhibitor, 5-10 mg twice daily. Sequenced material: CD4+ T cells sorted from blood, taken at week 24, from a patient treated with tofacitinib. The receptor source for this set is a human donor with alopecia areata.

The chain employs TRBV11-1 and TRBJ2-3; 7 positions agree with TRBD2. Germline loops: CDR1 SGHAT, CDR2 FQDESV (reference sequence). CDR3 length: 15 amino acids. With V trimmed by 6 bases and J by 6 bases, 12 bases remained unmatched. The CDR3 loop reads CASSPGTNRMDTQYF. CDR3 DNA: TGTGCCAGCAGTCCCGGGACTAACAGGATGGATACGCAGTATTTT.

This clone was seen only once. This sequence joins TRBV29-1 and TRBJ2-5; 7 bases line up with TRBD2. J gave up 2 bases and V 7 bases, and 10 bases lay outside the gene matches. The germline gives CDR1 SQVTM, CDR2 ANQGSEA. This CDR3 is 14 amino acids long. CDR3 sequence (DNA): TGCAGCGCGGGGCAGCGGGGCGAACAAGAGACCCAGTACTTC. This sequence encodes CSAGQRGEQETQYF.

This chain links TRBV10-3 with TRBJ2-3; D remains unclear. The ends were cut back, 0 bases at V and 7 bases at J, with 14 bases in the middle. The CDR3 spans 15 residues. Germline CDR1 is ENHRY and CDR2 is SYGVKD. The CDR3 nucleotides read TGTGCCATCAGTGAGTCGACTCGGGCTTTGAATACGCAGTATTTT. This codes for CAISESTRALNTQYF.

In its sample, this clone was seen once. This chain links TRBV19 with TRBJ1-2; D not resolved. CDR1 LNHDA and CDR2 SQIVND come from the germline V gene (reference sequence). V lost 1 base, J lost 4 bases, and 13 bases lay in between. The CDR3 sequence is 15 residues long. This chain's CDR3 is CASSIVGRRVYGYTF. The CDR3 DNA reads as TGTGCCAGTAGTATAGTGGGCCGCCGAGTCTATGGCTACACCTTC.

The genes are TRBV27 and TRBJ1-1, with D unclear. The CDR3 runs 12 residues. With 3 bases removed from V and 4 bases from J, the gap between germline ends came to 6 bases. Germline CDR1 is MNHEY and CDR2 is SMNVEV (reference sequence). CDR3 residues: CASSFIGTEAFF. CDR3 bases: TGTGCCAGCAGTTTTATTGGCACTGAAGCTTTCTTT.

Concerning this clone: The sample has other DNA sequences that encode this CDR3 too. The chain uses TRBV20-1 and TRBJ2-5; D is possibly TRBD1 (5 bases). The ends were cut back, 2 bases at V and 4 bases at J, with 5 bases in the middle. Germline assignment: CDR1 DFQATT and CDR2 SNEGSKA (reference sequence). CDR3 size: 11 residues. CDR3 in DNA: TGCAGTGCTAGAAGGGGAGAGACCCAGTACTTC. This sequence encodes CSARRGETQYF.

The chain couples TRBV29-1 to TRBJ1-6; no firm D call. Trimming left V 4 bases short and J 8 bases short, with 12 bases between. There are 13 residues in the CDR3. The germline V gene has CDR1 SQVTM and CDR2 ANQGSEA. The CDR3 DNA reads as TGCAGCGTTGGGGTTGACGCAGATTCACCCCTCCACTTT. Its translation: CSVGVDADSPLHF.

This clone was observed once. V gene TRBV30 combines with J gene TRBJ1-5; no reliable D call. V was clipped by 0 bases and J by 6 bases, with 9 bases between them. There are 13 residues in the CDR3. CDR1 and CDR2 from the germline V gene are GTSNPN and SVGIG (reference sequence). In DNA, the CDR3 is TGTGCCTGGAGTGTACTCGGGAGTCAGCCCCAGCATTTT. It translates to CAWSVLGSQPQHF. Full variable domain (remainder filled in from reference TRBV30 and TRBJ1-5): SQTIHQWPATLVQPVGSPLSLECTVEGTSNPNLYWYRQAAGRGLQLLFYSVGIGQISSEVPQNLSASRPQDRQFILSSKKLLLSDSGFYLCAWSVLGSQPQHFGDGTRLSIL.

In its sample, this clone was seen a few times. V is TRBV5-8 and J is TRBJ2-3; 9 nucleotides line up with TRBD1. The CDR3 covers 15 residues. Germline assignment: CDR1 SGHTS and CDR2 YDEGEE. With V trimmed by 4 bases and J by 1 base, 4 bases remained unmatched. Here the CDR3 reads CASSHTGGGTDTQYF. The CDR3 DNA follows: TGTGCCAGCAGCCATACAGGGGGCGGCACAGATACGCAGTATTTT. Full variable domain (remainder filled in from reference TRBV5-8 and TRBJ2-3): EAGVTQSPTHLIKTRGQQATLRCSPISGHTSVYWYQQALGLGLQFLLWYDEGEERNRGNFPPRFSGRQFPNYSSELNVNALELEDSALYLCASSHTGGGTDTQYFGPGTRLTVL.

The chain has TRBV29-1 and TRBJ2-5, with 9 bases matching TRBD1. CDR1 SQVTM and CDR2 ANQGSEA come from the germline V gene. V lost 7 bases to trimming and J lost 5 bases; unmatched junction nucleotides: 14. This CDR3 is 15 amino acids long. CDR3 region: CSAQPRQGGAETQYF. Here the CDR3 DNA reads TGCAGCGCCCAACCGCGACAGGGGGGAGCGGAGACCCAGTACTTC.

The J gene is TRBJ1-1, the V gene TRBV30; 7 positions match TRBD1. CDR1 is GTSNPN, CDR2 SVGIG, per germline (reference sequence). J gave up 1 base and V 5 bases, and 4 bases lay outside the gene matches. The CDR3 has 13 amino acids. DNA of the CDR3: TGTGCCTGGGACGGACAGGCGAACACTGAAGCTTTCTTT. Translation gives CAWDGQANTEAFF. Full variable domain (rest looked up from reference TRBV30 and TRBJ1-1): SQTIHQWPATLVQPVGSPLSLECTVEGTSNPNLYWYRQAAGRGLQLLFYSVGIGQISSEVPQNLSASRPQDRQFILSSKKLLLSDSGFYLCAWDGQANTEAFFGQGTRLTVV.

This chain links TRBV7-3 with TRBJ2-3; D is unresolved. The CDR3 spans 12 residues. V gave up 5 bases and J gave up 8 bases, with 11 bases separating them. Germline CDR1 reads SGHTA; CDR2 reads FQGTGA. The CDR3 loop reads CASSPRTGTQYF. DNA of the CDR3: TGTGCCAGCAGCCCGCGGACGGGTACGCAGTATTTT.

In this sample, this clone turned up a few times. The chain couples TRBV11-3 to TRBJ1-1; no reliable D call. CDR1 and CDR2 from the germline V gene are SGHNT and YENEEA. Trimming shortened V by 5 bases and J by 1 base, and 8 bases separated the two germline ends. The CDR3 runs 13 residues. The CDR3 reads CASSRRRNTEAFF. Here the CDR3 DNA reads TGTGCCAGCAGCAGGCGGAGGAACACTGAAGCTTTCTTT.

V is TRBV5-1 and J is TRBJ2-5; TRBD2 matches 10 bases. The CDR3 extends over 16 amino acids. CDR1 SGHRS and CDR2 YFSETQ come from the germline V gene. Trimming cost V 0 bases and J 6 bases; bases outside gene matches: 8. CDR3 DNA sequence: TGCGCCAGCAGCTTGGCGGGTCTAGCGGGAGAACAGACCCAGTACTTC. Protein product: CASSLAGLAGEQTQYF.

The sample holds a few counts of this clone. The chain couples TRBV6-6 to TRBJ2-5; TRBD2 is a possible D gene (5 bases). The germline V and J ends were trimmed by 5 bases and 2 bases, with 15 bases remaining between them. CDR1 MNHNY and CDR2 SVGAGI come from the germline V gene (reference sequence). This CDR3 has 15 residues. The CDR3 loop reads CASSDGGRAQETQYF. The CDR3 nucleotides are TGTGCCAGCAGTGACGGCGGGCGGGCACAAGAGACCCAGTACTTC.

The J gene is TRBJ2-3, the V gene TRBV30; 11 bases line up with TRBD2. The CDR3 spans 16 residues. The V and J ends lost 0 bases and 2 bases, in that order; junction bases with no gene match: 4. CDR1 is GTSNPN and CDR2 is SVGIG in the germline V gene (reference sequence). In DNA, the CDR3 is TGTGCCTGGAGTGTACGACTAGCGGGGTACACAGATACGCAGTATTTT. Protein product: CAWSVRLAGYTDTQYF.

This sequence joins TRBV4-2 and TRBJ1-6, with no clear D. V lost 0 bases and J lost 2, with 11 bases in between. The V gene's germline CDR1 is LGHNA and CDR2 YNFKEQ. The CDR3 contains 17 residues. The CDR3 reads CASSQDDQGAYNSPLHF. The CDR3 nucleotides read TGTGCCAGCAGCCAAGATGATCAAGGCGCCTATAATTCACCCCTCCACTTT.

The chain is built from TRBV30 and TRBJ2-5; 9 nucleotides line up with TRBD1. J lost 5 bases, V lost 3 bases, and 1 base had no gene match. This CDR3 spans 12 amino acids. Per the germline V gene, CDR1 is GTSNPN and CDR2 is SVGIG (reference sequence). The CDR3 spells CAWRTGGETQYF. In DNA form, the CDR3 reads TGTGCCTGGAGGACAGGGGGGGAGACCCAGTACTTC.

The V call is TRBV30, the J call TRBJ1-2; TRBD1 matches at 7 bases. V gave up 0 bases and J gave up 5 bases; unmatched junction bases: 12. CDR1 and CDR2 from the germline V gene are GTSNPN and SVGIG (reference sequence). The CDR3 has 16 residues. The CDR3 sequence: CAWSVLATGRTYGYTF. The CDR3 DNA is TGTGCCTGGAGTGTACTGGCGACAGGGAGGACTTATGGCTACACCTTC.

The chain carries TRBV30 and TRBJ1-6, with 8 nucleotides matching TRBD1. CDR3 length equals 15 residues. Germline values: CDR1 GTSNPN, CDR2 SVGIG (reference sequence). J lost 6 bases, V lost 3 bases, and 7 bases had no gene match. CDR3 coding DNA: TGTGCCTGGAGCGCACGGACAGGGTTTAATTCACCCCTCCACTTT. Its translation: CAWSARTGFNSPLHF.

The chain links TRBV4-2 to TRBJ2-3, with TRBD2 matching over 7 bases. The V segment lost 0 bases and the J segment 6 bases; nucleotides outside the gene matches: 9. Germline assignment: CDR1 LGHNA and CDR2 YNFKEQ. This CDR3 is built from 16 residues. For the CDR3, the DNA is TGTGCCAGCAGCCAAGAGCGGACTAGACGAGGGGATACGCAGTATTTT. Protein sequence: CASSQERTRRGDTQYF.

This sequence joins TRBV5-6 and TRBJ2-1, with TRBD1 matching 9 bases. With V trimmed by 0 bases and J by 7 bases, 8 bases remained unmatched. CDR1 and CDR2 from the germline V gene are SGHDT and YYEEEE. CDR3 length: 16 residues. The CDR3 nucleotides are TGTGCCAGCAGCTTGGTTCCGGGACAGGGTAGTAATGAGCAGTTCTTC. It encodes CASSLVPGQGSNEQFF.

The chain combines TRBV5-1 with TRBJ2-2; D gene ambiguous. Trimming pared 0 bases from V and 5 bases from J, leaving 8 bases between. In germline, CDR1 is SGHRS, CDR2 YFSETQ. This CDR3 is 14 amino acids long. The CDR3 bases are TGCGCCAGCAGCTTGGAATTGTCAACCGGGGAGCTGTTTTTT. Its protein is CASSLELSTGELFF. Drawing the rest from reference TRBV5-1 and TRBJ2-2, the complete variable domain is KAGVTQTPRYLIKTRGQQVTLSCSPISGHRSVSWYQQTPGQGLQFLFEYFSETQRNKGNFPGRFSGRQFSNSRSEMNVSTLELGDSALYLCASSLELSTGELFFGEGSRLTVL.

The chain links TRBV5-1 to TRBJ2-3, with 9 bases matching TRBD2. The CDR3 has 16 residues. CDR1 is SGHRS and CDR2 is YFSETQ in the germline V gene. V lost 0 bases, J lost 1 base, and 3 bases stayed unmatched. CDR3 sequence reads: CASSLGASGGTDTQYF. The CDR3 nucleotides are TGCGCCAGCAGCTTGGGAGCTAGCGGGGGCACAGATACGCAGTATTTT.

The CDR3, as DNA: TGCAGCGTTGTAACAGGTATGACTTCTGAAGCTTTCTTT. Translating gives CSVVTGMTSEAFF. The chain has TRBV29-1 and TRBJ1-1; weak D call: TRBD1 (5 bases). The germline gives CDR1 SQVTM, CDR2 ANQGSEA. The CDR3 consists of 13 residues. Trimming removed 4 bases at V and 6 bases at J, with 15 bases between.

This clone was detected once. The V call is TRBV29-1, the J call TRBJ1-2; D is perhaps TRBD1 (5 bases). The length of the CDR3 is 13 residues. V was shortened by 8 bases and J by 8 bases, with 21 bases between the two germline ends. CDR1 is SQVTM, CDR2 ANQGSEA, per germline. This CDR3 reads CSTRSPGDDGYTF. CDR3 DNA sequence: TGCAGCACGAGGTCGCCGGGGGATGACGGCTACACCTTC.

The CDR3 coding sequence is TGTGCCAGCAGTTACCGCATCGGGGAGCTGTTTTTT. This sequence encodes CASSYRIGELFF. This chain joins TRBV27 and TRBJ2-2; no definite D call. Trimming cost V 4 bases and J 7 bases, with 7 bases left between them. Germline V gene data show CDR1 as MNHEY and CDR2 as SMNVEV (reference sequence). CDR3 length equals 12 residues.